This paragraph reports one T cell receptor beta chain. The V segment lost 7 bases and the J segment 13 bases; nucleotides outside the gene matches: 16. Germline V gene data show CDR1 as MNHEY and CDR2 as SVGAGI. The CDR3 length is 14 residues. This specimen belongs to a study of blood T cell repertoires in COVID-19. As for the study in general: T cells, B-cell-depleted T cells, or PBMCs supplied cDNA or gDNA.

Per the authors' pipeline: The assay estimated nucleated cells by amplifying reference gene primers. The repertoire was sequenced with immunoSEQ multiplex PCR; TCRdb's copy has only in-frame clones and lacks some. That table is the source of V, J and clone size, and D and trimming were worked out from the DNA. The data show some 460,000 clones, roughly 91% seen once. The sequence was obtained from a woman aged 25-40 years with acute or convalescent COVID-19. The chain uses TRBV6-5 and TRBJ1-5, with 7 positions matching TRBD1. Sequences were obtained from peripheral blood. The CDR3 reads CASMSQTGMDRQHF. DNA for the CDR3: TGTGCCAGCATGTCGCAGACAGGGATGGACCGACAGCATTTT.